The clone carrying this T cell receptor (beta chain) was observed a few times. Its antigen is not known. The CDR3 totals 15 residues. CDR1 and CDR2 from the germline V gene are DFQATT and SNEGSKA (reference sequence). J gave up 3 bases and V 3 bases, and 7 bases lay outside the gene matches. This entry is derived from a study of T-cell reconstitution after alpha-beta-depleted transplantation in children. Findings and limits, study-wide: Newly generated T cells supplied most T-cell counts and diversity one year post-transplant.

Molecular barcoding with unique molecular identifiers was used for the TCRbeta library. In TCRdb, the PCR reads were re-called with MiXCR into one record per CDR3 protein. The sample has fewer than 550,000 distinct CDR3 sequences; 9.5% to 12% are singletons. J is TRBJ2-7 and V is TRBV20-1; TRBD1 agrees at 11 bases. The sample in question was PBMCs, mostly from graft donor cells, obtained 180 days after TCRalphabeta/CD19-depleted stem cell transplant. The sequence was collected from a female patient aged 2 to 10 who had a stem cell transplant for aplastic anemia, so the T cells may come from the graft donor. CDR3 amino acids: CSASHTGTGGYEQYF. DNA of the CDR3: TGCAGTGCTAGTCACACCGGGACAGGGGGCTACGAGCAGTACTTC.